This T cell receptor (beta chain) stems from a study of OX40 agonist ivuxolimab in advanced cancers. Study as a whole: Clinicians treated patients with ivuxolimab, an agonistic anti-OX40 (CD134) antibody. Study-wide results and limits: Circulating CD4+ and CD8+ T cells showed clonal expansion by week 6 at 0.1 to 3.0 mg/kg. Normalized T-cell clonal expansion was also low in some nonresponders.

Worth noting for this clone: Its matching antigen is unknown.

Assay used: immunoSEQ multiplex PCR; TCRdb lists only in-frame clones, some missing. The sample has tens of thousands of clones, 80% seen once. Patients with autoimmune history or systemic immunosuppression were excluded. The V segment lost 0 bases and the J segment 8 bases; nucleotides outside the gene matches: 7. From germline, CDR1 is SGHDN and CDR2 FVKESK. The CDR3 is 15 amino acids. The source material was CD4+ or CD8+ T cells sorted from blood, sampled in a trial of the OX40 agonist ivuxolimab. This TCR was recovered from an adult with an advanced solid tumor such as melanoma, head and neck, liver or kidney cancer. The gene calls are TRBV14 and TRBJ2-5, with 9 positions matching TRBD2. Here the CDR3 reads CASSQDRTSVRTQYF. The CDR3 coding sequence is TGTGCCAGCAGCCAAGATCGGACTAGCGTTCGTACCCAGTACTTC.